Listed below are T cell receptor beta chains from one sample, sequenced in a study of OX40 agonist ivuxolimab in advanced cancers. Sequencing used immunoSEQ multiplex PCR; TCRdb keeps in-frame clones, though not all of them. The table records some 76,000 clones, about 93% of them present only once. The input for sequencing was CD4+ or CD8+ T cells sorted from blood, taken in a trial of the OX40 agonist ivuxolimab. These receptors were taken from an adult with an advanced solid tumor such as melanoma, head and neck, liver or kidney cancer. Both conserved end residues are part of each CDR3. Each record gives: J gene, clone size, D gene, V gene, CDR3 DNA, CDR3 protein. The D gene is left open where the match is weak. The listing skips clone size in some rows; elsewhere it reads once, few, many or a size class.

J gene: TRBJ2-3; clone size: NA; D gene: TRBD1; V gene: TRBV27; CDR3 DNA: TGTGCCAGCAGAATTCGGACAGGAATCACAGATACGCAGTATTTT; CDR3 protein: CASRIRTGITDTQYF
J gene: TRBJ2-3; clone size: NA; D gene: NA; V gene: TRBV2; CDR3 DNA: TGTGCCAGCAGGGAGGGGGGCAGCACAGATACGCAGTATTTT; CDR3 protein: CASREGGSTDTQYF
J gene: TRBJ2-7; clone size: once; D gene: NA; V gene: TRBV6-5; CDR3 DNA: TGTGCCAGCAGTTCCAGGACAGAAGCCTACGAGCAGTACTTC; CDR3 protein: CASSSRTEAYEQYF
J gene: TRBJ1-2; clone size: few; D gene: NA; V gene: TRBV2; CDR3 DNA: TGTGCCAGCAGTACTAACAGCCTATCCTATGGCTACACCTTC; CDR3 protein: CASSTNSLSYGYTF
J gene: TRBJ2-1; clone size: once; D gene: NA; V gene: TRBV5-4; CDR3 DNA: TGTGCCAGCAGCTTGTGGGCAGGGCGGAGCCATGAGCAGTTCTTC; CDR3 protein: CASSLWAGRSHEQFF
J gene: TRBJ1-1; clone size: NA; D gene: NA; V gene: TRBV28; CDR3 DNA: TGTGCCAGCAGTTATGCCAGGGCCACTGAAGCTTTCTTT; CDR3 protein: CASSYARATEAFF
J gene: TRBJ2-2; clone size: once; D gene: TRBD2; V gene: TRBV4-1; CDR3 DNA: TGCGCCAGCAGCTTCCACGTCCTTAGCGGGACGAACACCGGGGAGCTGTTTTTT; CDR3 protein: CASSFHVLSGTNTGELFF
J gene: TRBJ2-7; clone size: NA; D gene: TRBD1; V gene: TRBV4-1; CDR3 DNA: TGCGCCAGCAGCCAGATTACAGGGGGATCCTACGAGCAGTACTTC; CDR3 protein: CASSQITGGSYEQYF
J gene: TRBJ2-7; clone size: NA; D gene: NA; V gene: TRBV27; CDR3 DNA: TGTGCCAGCAGGGAAGACCGAAGCTCCTACGAGCAGTACTTC; CDR3 protein: CASREDRSSYEQYF
J gene: TRBJ2-1; clone size: once; D gene: NA; V gene: TRBV6-4; CDR3 DNA: TGTGCCAGCAGCTTAGCGGAAAGCTCCTACAATGAGCAGTTCTTC; CDR3 protein: CASSLAESSYNEQFF
J gene: TRBJ2-7; clone size: NA; D gene: NA; V gene: TRBV19; CDR3 DNA: TGTGCCAGTAGTATGGGTCAGGGGTCCTACGAGCAGTACTTC; CDR3 protein: CASSMGQGSYEQYF
J gene: TRBJ2-5; clone size: NA; D gene: NA; V gene: TRBV9; CDR3 DNA: TGTGCCAGCAGCGTAAGAGGAGGAAAGGAGACCCAGTACTTC; CDR3 protein: CASSVRGGKETQYF
J gene: TRBJ2-7; clone size: once; D gene: NA; V gene: TRBV4-3; CDR3 DNA: TGCGCCAGCAGCCAAGGATACGGGGCCGCCTACGAGCAGTACTTC; CDR3 protein: CASSQGYGAAYEQYF
J gene: TRBJ2-3; clone size: NA; D gene: TRBD2; V gene: TRBV2; CDR3 DNA: TGTGCCAGCACCGGGAGGGCCTTTCGTGATGGCACAGATACGCAGTATTTT; CDR3 protein: CASTGRAFRDGTDTQYF
J gene: TRBJ2-1; clone size: once; D gene: NA; V gene: TRBV7-9; CDR3 DNA: TGTGCCAGCAGGTCCATCAGTGTTGAGCAGTTCTTC; CDR3 protein: CASRSISVEQFF
J gene: TRBJ2-2; clone size: NA; D gene: TRBD2; V gene: TRBV6-6; CDR3 DNA: TGTGCCACGACTAGCTCGAACACCGGGGAGCTGTTTTTT; CDR3 protein: CATTSSNTGELFF
J gene: TRBJ1-1; clone size: NA; D gene: TRBD1; V gene: TRBV9; CDR3 DNA: TGTGCCGACCATACACAGCGGAAACCGGGACAGGGAACTGAAGCTTTCTTT; CDR3 protein: CADHTQRKPGQGTEAFF
J gene: TRBJ2-5; clone size: NA; D gene: TRBD2; V gene: TRBV6-1; CDR3 DNA: TGTGCCAGCAGTGAAGCCCCAGCGGGGGGGCTCCAAGAGACCCAGTACTTC; CDR3 protein: CASSEAPAGGLQETQYF
J gene: TRBJ1-1; clone size: NA; D gene: NA; V gene: TRBV11-3; CDR3 DNA: TGTGCCAGCAGCCCCGGAGGGGGTACTGAAGCTTTCTTT; CDR3 protein: CASSPGGGTEAFF
J gene: TRBJ2-1; clone size: NA; D gene: NA; V gene: TRBV9; CDR3 DNA: TGTGCCAGCAGCGTAGAGGGCCGGGACGGGTTCTACAATGAGCAGTTCTTC; CDR3 protein: CASSVEGRDGFYNEQFF
J gene: TRBJ2-3; clone size: NA; D gene: NA; V gene: TRBV27; CDR3 DNA: TGTGCCAGCACCCAAGCATACACAGATACGCAGTATTTT; CDR3 protein: CASTQAYTDTQYF
J gene: TRBJ2-1; clone size: NA; D gene: TRBD2; V gene: TRBV4-1; CDR3 DNA: TGCGCCAGCAGCCCTAGCGGGAGGGCTAATGAGCAGTTCTTC; CDR3 protein: CASSPSGRANEQFF
J gene: TRBJ1-1; clone size: NA; D gene: NA; V gene: TRBV21-1; CDR3 DNA: TGTGCCAGCAGCAATGGGAAGAACACTGAAGCTTTCTTT; CDR3 protein: CASSNGKNTEAFF
J gene: TRBJ1-1; clone size: NA; D gene: TRBD1; V gene: TRBV27; CDR3 DNA: TGTGCCAGCAGATGGACAGGGGGATTTGAAGCTTTCTTT; CDR3 protein: CASRWTGGFEAFF
J gene: TRBJ1-3; clone size: NA; D gene: NA; V gene: TRBV5-1; CDR3 DNA: TGCGCCAGCAGCTTGAGGGGGGGCTCTGGAAACACCATATATTTT; CDR3 protein: CASSLRGGSGNTIYF
J gene: TRBJ2-5; clone size: NA; D gene: NA; V gene: TRBV5-4; CDR3 DNA: TGTGCCAGCAGCTTGAACGGCCGGGGGCAGGGGGAGACCCAGTACTTC; CDR3 protein: CASSLNGRGQGETQYF
J gene: TRBJ1-2; clone size: NA; D gene: NA; V gene: TRBV5-1; CDR3 DNA: TGCGCCAGCAGCGAATACCAGGGAGGGAAGGGCTACACCTTC; CDR3 protein: CASSEYQGGKGYTF
J gene: TRBJ2-7; clone size: NA; D gene: TRBD2; V gene: TRBV27; CDR3 DNA: TGTGCCAGCAGTACCCCGGGGGGGCCGGGGGAGCAGTACTTC; CDR3 protein: CASSTPGGPGEQYF
J gene: TRBJ1-6; clone size: NA; D gene: NA; V gene: TRBV18; CDR3 DNA: TGTGCCAGCTCACCGAAGGGGTCCTATAATTCACCCCTCCACTTT; CDR3 protein: CASSPKGSYNSPLHF
J gene: TRBJ1-1; clone size: NA; D gene: NA; V gene: TRBV27; CDR3 DNA: TGTGCCAGCAGTTTAATAGGGGCTGAAGCTTTCTTT; CDR3 protein: CASSLIGAEAFF
J gene: TRBJ2-5; clone size: NA; D gene: TRBD2; V gene: TRBV7-6; CDR3 DNA: TGTGCCAGCAGTTTGGGGACTAGCGGGTCTGGGGCGCTTAGGGAGACCCAGTACTTC; CDR3 protein: CASSLGTSGSGALRETQYF
J gene: TRBJ2-7; clone size: NA; D gene: NA; V gene: TRBV4-2; CDR3 DNA: TGTGCCAGCAGCCAACTCCCGGGTCCCTCCTACGAGCAGTACTTC; CDR3 protein: CASSQLPGPSYEQYF
J gene: TRBJ1-5; clone size: once; D gene: TRBD1; V gene: TRBV6-5; CDR3 DNA: TGTGCCAGCAGTTACTCCGGACAGGTCAATCAGCCCCAGCATTTT; CDR3 protein: CASSYSGQVNQPQHF
J gene: TRBJ2-1; clone size: NA; D gene: NA; V gene: TRBV9; CDR3 DNA: TGTGCCAGCAGCCCCGTATGGGGGGATGAGCAGTTCTTC; CDR3 protein: CASSPVWGDEQFF
J gene: TRBJ2-3; clone size: NA; D gene: TRBD2; V gene: TRBV25-1; CDR3 DNA: TGTGCCAGCAGTGAATATCTTCTAGCGGGAGTCTCAGATACGCAGTATTTT; CDR3 protein: CASSEYLLAGVSDTQYF